The present entry profiles one TCR beta chain with its context. Its target antigen remains unknown. The record has no base qualities; no much larger clone is one base away. The time point label corresponds to: peripheral blood 6 weeks after treatment start. A cohort of approximately 31 patients with locally advanced or metastatic urothelial carcinoma, treated at Memorial Sloan Kettering on a trial protocol, was included. Peripheral blood mononuclear cells were collected pretreatment and during treatment, with between 1 and 8 total time points per patient. The Qiagen DNeasy Blood extraction kit was used to purify genomic DNA from total PBMCs and from tumor samples. PBMCs were collected pretreatment and during treatment, and were isolated and stored as previously described. Each PCR received spiked-in synthetic TCR analog templates so that absolute template abundance could be estimated from read counts. The immunoSEQ assay was used to amplify TCRbeta CDR3 regions from genomic DNA with bias-controlled V and J gene primers. Sequencing of rearranged TCRbeta segments was performed at approximately 20X coverage. On the study's bioinformatics: Clustering was used to correct sequencing errors, and CDR3s were annotated against IMGT to assign V, D and J genes. Only productive TCRbeta rearrangements were used in downstream analyses, excluding out-of-frame or stop-codon sequences. Clonality was calculated as one minus the Shannon entropy normalized by the log of the number of unique productive sequences. Fisher's exact test with Benjamini-Hochberg correction, using a cutoff of adjusted p below 0.01, was how clones that differed between time points or between blood and tumor were identified. TCRdb's version of the immuneACCESS table is confined to in-frame rearrangements and falls short of the full clone set. An unresolved V gene accounts for under half of the shortfall where checked; the remainder is of unknown origin. V and J calls and clone size are as listed in that table; D and trimming were resolved from the DNA. This sample comprises about 50,000 clones, roughly 80% of them detected only once. The top ten constitute approximately 8.8% of the sample.

The record originates from a study of PD-L1 blockade in urothelial cancer (dated by TCRdb to about 2017). The study in broad terms: Every patient began therapy in the mid-2010s and was given atezolizumab 1,200 mg intravenously every 3 weeks. About 90% of the 29 patients were males with bladder-origin urothelial cancer, and about 60% of the roughly 30 reported a prior smoking history. An ECOG performance status of 0 or 1 was recorded for the patients, and 0 to 3 prior chemotherapy regimens had been received by the patients. Blood samples were analyzed 3 weeks after the start of treatment (second dose) and 6 weeks after the start of treatment. Blood samples yielded a median of around 130,000 T cells and more than 80,000 unique TCRs, with median clonality roughly 0.082. The study, an exploratory multi-omic analysis, examined somatic, immune and clinical correlates of response to PD-L1 blockade with atezolizumab in urothelial cancer. Pretreatment tumor samples, along with matched peripheral blood serially collected before and after atezolizumab treatment, were subjected to TCR sequencing. Durable clinical benefit was defined as progression-free survival longer than 6 months, and TCR features were also tested against progression-free and overall survival. In the same patients, pretreatment tumors underwent whole exome sequencing and RNA sequencing in addition to TCR sequencing. Durable clinical benefit was achieved by nine patients and was not achieved by 20 patients. Some 30 patients had pretreatment blood TCR-seq, some 25 had at least one posttreatment blood collection, and some 25 had tumor TCR-seq. The investigation overall reported the following: Because of the small sample size (n ≈ 30) and the many exploratory analyses performed, the results are intended to be regarded as hypothesis-generating. Improved progression-free and overall survival was associated with having pretreatment peripheral blood TCR clonality below the median. At 3 weeks after the start of treatment, tumor-associated TCR clones in peripheral blood had expanded more in patients with durable benefit (n ≈ 24, p = 0.022).

The germline V gene yields SGDLS for CDR1 and YYNGEE for CDR2. The CDR3 goes from the cysteine to the phenylalanine over 15 residues. Only the CDR3 DNA stays, 45 bases, in frame from base 1. The junction shows trimming of 2 bases on V and 4 bases on J, and the gene matches do not reach 6 bases of it. This specimen consisted of PBMCs, obtained around atezolizumab (anti-PD-L1) treatment. The V and J segments used are TRBV9 and TRBJ1-2, and 9 junctional nucleotides match TRBD1. This TCR was recovered from a man between 65 and 85 years old with urothelial cancer. DNA sequence: TGTGCCAGCAGCGTCCTTATGGACAGGGGCTATGGCTACACCTTC. It encodes CASSVLMDRGYGYTF.